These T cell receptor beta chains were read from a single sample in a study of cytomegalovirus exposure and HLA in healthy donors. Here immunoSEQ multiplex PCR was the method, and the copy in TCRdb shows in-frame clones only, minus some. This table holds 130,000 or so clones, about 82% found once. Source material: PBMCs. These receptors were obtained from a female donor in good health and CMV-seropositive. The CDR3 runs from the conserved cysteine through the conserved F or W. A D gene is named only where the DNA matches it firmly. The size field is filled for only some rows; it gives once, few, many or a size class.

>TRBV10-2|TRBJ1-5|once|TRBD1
CASSGDRVIQPQHF
TGCGCCAGCAGTGGGGACAGGGTAATACAGCCCCAGCATTTT
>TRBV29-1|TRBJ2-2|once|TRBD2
CSVGPGLAGGTGELFF
TGCAGCGTTGGTCCTGGACTAGCGGGAGGCACCGGGGAGCTGTTTTTT
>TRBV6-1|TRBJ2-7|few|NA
CASSEARVGEQYF
TGTGCCAGCAGTGAAGCGCGGGTAGGCGAGCAGTACTTC
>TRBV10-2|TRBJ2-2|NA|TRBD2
CASSDQAGVTGELFF
TGCGCCAGCAGTGATCAAGCGGGAGTTACCGGGGAGCTGTTTTTT
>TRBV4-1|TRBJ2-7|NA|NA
CASSQGVLTGSYEQYF
TGCGCCAGCAGCCAAGGGGTCCTGACAGGCTCCTACGAGCAGTACTTC
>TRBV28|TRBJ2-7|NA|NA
CASSPSTGYEQYF
TGTGCCAGCAGCCCCTCCACGGGCTACGAGCAGTACTTC
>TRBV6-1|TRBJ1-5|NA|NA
CASSEPLSNQPQHF
TGTGCCAGCAGTGAACCCCTTAGCAATCAGCCCCAGCATTTT
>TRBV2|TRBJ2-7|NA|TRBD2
CASKTSGGTYEQYF
TGTGCCAGCAAGACTAGCGGGGGGACCTACGAGCAGTACTTC
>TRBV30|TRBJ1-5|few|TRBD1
CAWSVRTGGYQPQHF
TGTGCCTGGAGTGTTAGAACAGGGGGCTATCAGCCCCAGCATTTT
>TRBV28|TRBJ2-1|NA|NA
CASSMTSHYNEQFF
TGTGCCAGCAGTATGACAAGTCATTACAATGAGCAGTTCTTC
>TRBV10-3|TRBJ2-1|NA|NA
CAIRGDTQQFF
TGTGCCATCAGAGGCGACACGCAGCAGTTCTTC
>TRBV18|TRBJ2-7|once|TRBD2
CASSPGLAGAYEQYF
TGTGCCAGCTCACCCGGACTAGCGGGAGCCTACGAGCAGTACTTC
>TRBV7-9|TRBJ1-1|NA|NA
CASSQDRFEAFF
TGTGCCAGCAGCCAGGACAGATTTGAAGCTTTCTTT
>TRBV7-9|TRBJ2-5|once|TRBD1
CASSTLQGPGETQYF
TGTGCCAGCAGCACCCTACAGGGGCCGGGAGAGACCCAGTACTTC
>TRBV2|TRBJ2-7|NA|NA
CASKRDMGFEQYF
TGTGCCAGCAAACGGGACATGGGCTTCGAGCAGTACTTC
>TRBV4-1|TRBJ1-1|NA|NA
CASSHGTLYNTEAFF
TGCGCCAGCAGCCATGGGACTTTATATAACACTGAAGCTTTCTTT
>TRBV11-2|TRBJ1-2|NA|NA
CASSLDKLYGYTF
TGTGCCAGCAGCTTAGACAAGCTGTATGGCTACACCTTC